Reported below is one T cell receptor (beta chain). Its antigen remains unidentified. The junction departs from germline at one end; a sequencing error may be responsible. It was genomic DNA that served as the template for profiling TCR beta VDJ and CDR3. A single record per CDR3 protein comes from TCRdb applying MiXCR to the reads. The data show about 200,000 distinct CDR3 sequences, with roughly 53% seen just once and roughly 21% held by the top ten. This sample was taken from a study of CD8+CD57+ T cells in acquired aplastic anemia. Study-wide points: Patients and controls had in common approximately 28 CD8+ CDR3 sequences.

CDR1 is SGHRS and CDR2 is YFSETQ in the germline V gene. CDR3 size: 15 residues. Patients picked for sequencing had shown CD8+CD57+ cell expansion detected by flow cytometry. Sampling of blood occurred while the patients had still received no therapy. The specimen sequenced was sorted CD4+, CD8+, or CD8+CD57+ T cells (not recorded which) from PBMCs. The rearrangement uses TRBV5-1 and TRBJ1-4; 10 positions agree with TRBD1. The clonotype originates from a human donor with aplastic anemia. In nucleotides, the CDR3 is TGTGCCAGCAGCTCACCCGGGACAGGGGCTGAAAAACTGTTTTTT. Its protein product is CASSSPGTGAEKLFF.